The next 11 T cell receptor beta chains were all read from a single sample in a study of blood T cells in healthy people across ages. Through a sample-barcoded 5' primer and a J-beta primer mix, a second PCR was run for roughly 7 to 11 cycles. TCRdb reanalysed the 5' RACE reads using MiXCR and keeps one entry per CDR3 protein. This table holds almost 1 million distinct CDR3 sequences, roughly 51% found once. The sample taken for sequencing was blood. The source is a woman in her sixties or seventies in good health.

The chain employs TRBV6-4 and TRBJ2-1, with D maybe TRBD1 (6 bases). CDR1 is MRHNA and CDR2 is SNTAGT in the germline V gene. The CDR3 is 15 amino acids. Between the trimmed V and J ends, which lost 0 bases and 7 bases, there was a span of 13 bases. CDR3 protein: CASSDSLTGDNEQFF. CDR3 coding DNA: TGTGCCAGCAGTGACTCGTTGACAGGAGATAATGAGCAGTTCTTC.

DNA of the CDR3: TGCGCCAGCAGCTTGCTGCCAGGAAAGTACCAAGAGACCCAGTACTTC. It translates to CASSLLPGKYQETQYF. The V gene is TRBV5-1, the J gene TRBJ2-5; no definite D call. This CDR3 contains 16 residues. V lost 1 base and J 0 bases, leaving 13 bases between the germline ends. Germline V lookup: CDR1 SGHRS, CDR2 YFSETQ.

The V and J genes are TRBV10-3 and TRBJ2-1; D is ambiguous. This CDR3 is built from 14 residues. V shed 4 bases and J shed 6 bases, with 13 bases lying between them. Germline-derived CDR1 and CDR2 are ENHRY and SYGVKD. Here the CDR3 reads CAISVSPTSNEQFF. The CDR3 DNA follows: TGTGCCATCAGTGTAAGCCCTACCTCCAATGAGCAGTTCTTC.

J is TRBJ2-3 and V is TRBV5-4, with 8 bases matching TRBD2. The V gene end was trimmed by 4 bases and the J gene end by 2 bases; junction bases not matched to a gene: 9. This CDR3 comprises 16 residues. CDR1 is SGHNT, CDR2 YYREEE, per germline (reference sequence). The chain's CDR3 is CASSPPTSGNTDTQYF. Here the CDR3 DNA reads TGTGCCAGCAGCCCGCCAACTAGCGGAAACACAGATACGCAGTATTTT.

The gene calls are TRBV7-2 and TRBJ2-7; 12 nucleotides line up with TRBD1. Germline-derived CDR1 and CDR2 are SGHTA and FQGNSA. V was pared by 5 bases and J by 6 bases, with 11 bases of the junction left unmatched. The CDR3 totals 16 residues. The CDR3 DNA reads TGTGCCAGCAGCAGGGCCTCCGGGACAGGGGGCTCCGAGCAGTACTTC. Translated: CASSRASGTGGSEQYF. Drawing the rest from reference TRBV7-2 and TRBJ2-7, the complete variable domain is GAGVSQSPSNKVTEKGKDVELRCDPISGHTALYWYRQSLGQGLEFLIYFQGNSAPDKSGLPSDRFSAERTGGSVSTLTIQRTQQEDSAVYLCASSRASGTGGSEQYFGPGTRLTVT.

The genes are TRBV10-3 and TRBJ2-3, with D uncertain. This CDR3 spans 12 amino acids. Germline values: CDR1 ENHRY, CDR2 SYGVKD. Between the trimmed V and J ends, which lost 7 bases and 6 bases, there was a span of 11 bases. The chain's CDR3 is CAIMGFRDTQYF. CDR3 sequence (DNA): TGTGCCATCATGGGGTTTAGGGATACGCAGTATTTT.

This chain joins TRBV20-1 and TRBJ2-7, with D tentatively TRBD1 (6 bases). The CDR3 runs 13 residues. Germline CDR1 reads DFQATT; CDR2 reads SNEGSKA (reference sequence). Trimming shortened V by 3 bases and J by 0 bases, and 9 bases separated the two germline ends. The CDR3 is CSASQGFSYEQYF. The DNA for the CDR3 is TGCAGTGCTAGTCAGGGGTTCTCCTACGAGCAGTACTTC.

Notes on this clonotype: Mismatch with germline at one junction end may stem from a read error. The chain is built from TRBV28 and TRBJ1-4; TRBD1 is a possible D gene (5 bases). CDR1 is MDHEN and CDR2 is SYDVKM in the germline V gene. CDR3 length equals 15 residues. CDR3 protein: CASSSYRRRGEELFF. The CDR3 bases are TGTGCCAGCAGCTCTTACAGGAGACGGGGTGAAGAACTGTTTTTT.

The chain links TRBV12-3 or TRBV12-4 to TRBJ2-1; D is perhaps TRBD1 (6 bases). This CDR3 has 15 amino acids. V shed 5 bases and J shed 9 bases, with 20 bases lying between them. CDR3 in amino acids: CASSPSRGQISEQFF. CDR3 in DNA: TGTGCCAGCAGTCCGAGCCGGGGACAAATATCTGAGCAGTTCTTC.

The chain is built from TRBV15 and TRBJ1-4; D is uncertain. V was cut by 0 bases and J by 8 bases, with 13 bases left in between. This CDR3 is 15 amino acids long. Germline loops: CDR1 LNHNV, CDR2 YYDKDF (reference sequence). CDR3 protein: CATSRDVRPGEKLFF. The CDR3 DNA sequence: TGTGCCACCAGCAGAGATGTCCGACCTGGCGAAAAACTGTTTTTT.

In this sample, this clonotype turned up once. J is TRBJ2-5 and V is TRBV6-5; D may be TRBD1 (6 bases). The better agreement between TRBJ2-7 and the DNA end casts doubt on the J call. The CDR3 covers 15 residues. The germline gives CDR1 MNHEY, CDR2 SVGAGI. The CDR3 sequence is CASSLSQQGKYEQYF. The CDR3 DNA reads as TGTGCCAGCAGCCTATCCCAGCAGGGGAAATACGAGCAGTACTTC.